One and the same sample provided the 23 T cell receptor beta chains below, sequenced in a study of T cell responses to AZD1222 COVID-19 vaccine. Measured with immunoSEQ multiplex PCR; TCRdb has only the in-frame clones, and not every one. The table lists about 140,000 clones, 85% to 90% of them singletons, with 1.9% in the top ten. The sequencing here drew on peripheral blood, taken on day 0 of AZD1222 vaccination. Every receptor here comes from an adult in good health.

The chain joins TRBV19 to TRBJ1-2, with 8 bases that match TRBD1. This CDR3 is 13 amino acids long. Losses at the gene ends were 10 bases for V and 2 bases for J; bases not matched to a gene: 6. CDR1 LNHDA and CDR2 SQIVND come from the germline V gene (reference sequence). In DNA, the CDR3 is TGTGCCACTTTGAGACAGGGGAACTATGGCTACACCTTC. Its translation is CATLRQGNYGYTF.

This chain connects TRBV7-2 to TRBJ2-7, with a possible D match to TRBD1 (6 bases). V dropped 2 bases and J dropped 5 bases, with 13 bases sitting between them. CDR3 length equals 14 residues. Germline values: CDR1 SGHTA, CDR2 FQGNSA. CDR3 sequence reads: CASSLRTDSHEQYF. The CDR3 bases are TGTGCCAGCAGCTTAAGGACGGACAGTCACGAGCAGTACTTC.

The rearrangement links TRBV27 to TRBJ1-6, with TRBD1 matching 7 bases. V shed 3 bases and J 0 bases; nucleotides not matched to a gene: 5. From germline, CDR1 is MNHEY and CDR2 SMNVEV (reference sequence). CDR3 size: 17 residues. DNA for the CDR3: TGTGCCAGCAGTTTTGAGGGACAGAGCTCCTATAATTCACCCCTCCACTTT. It is translated as CASSFEGQSSYNSPLHF.

The V call is TRBV6-1, the J call TRBJ1-1; D gene ambiguous. Germline V lookup: CDR1 MNHNS, CDR2 SASEGT. Trimming pared 1 base from V and 4 bases from J, leaving 10 bases between. The length of the CDR3 is 14 residues. Written as DNA, the CDR3 is TGTGCCAGCAGTGAAGGTGGGGTTAGCACTGAAGCTTTCTTT. Translation: CASSEGGVSTEAFF.

This sequence joins TRBV6-5 and TRBJ1-3; D is unresolved. Germline CDR1 reads MNHEY; CDR2 reads SVGAGI. V was cut by 2 bases and J by 2 bases, with 10 bases left in between. This CDR3 contains 15 residues. CDR3 sequence reads: CASSYTKGAGNTIYF. In DNA, the CDR3 is TGTGCCAGCAGTTACACAAAGGGTGCTGGAAACACCATATATTTT.

V gene TRBV7-8 combines with J gene TRBJ1-3; TRBD1 is a possible D gene (5 bases). Germline CDR1 and CDR2: SGHVS and FQNEAQ. Trimming removed 1 base from V and 7 bases from J, with 14 bases in between. The CDR3 runs 15 residues. This CDR3 reads CASSLGRGWRNTIYF. In DNA, the CDR3 is TGTGCCAGCAGCTTAGGGAGGGGCTGGAGGAACACCATATATTTT.

Concerning this clone: Likely a read error: the CDR3 ends without its conserved phenylalanine or tryptophan. The limits of the CDR3 on the DNA are not certain, so only TCRdb's listed CDR3 is given. The J gene is TRBJ2-7, the V gene TRBV4-3; the DNA was not used to check the table's D call, TRBD2. The CDR3 length equals 12 residues, ends included. Germline CDR1 LGHNA, CDR2 YSLEER. The CDR3 loop is CASSLNPRDRFS.

CDR3 sequence reads: CASTVTGESGYTF. CDR3 DNA sequence: TGTGCCAGTACCGTGACAGGGGAAAGTGGCTACACCTTC. V usage is TRBV19 and J usage is TRBJ1-2, with 8 bases fitting TRBD1. V lost 7 bases and J lost 7; bases outside the gene matches: 8. Germline V lookup: CDR1 LNHDA, CDR2 SQIVND (reference sequence). The CDR3 covers 13 residues.

Remarks on this clone: Within the sample, other DNA sequences also encode this same CDR3. This chain joins TRBV5-6 and TRBJ1-1; possibly TRBD1 for D (5 bases). The CDR3 has 13 residues. Trimming removed 4 bases from V and 4 bases from J, with 11 bases in between. Germline-derived CDR1 and CDR2 are SGHDT and YYEEEE. In DNA, the CDR3 is TGTGCCAGCAGCCCTACGGGGGTCACTGAAGCTTTCTTT. The encoded protein is CASSPTGVTEAFF. The whole variable domain, remainder taken from reference TRBV5-6 and TRBJ1-1, is DAGVTQSPTHLIKTRGQQVTLRCSPKSGHDTVSWYQQALGQGPQFIFQYYEEEERQRGNFPDRFSGHQFPNYSSELNVNALLLGDSALYLCASSPTGVTEAFFGQGTRLTVV.

This clone occurred once. The chain couples TRBV6-2 or TRBV6-3 to TRBJ2-1; 7 bases map to TRBD1. V gave up 5 bases and J gave up 1 base; unmatched junction bases: 5. The CDR3 spans 15 residues. Germline V CDR1 and CDR2: MNHEY, SVGEGT. CDR3 in amino acids: CASSNRGQSYNEQFF. The DNA for the CDR3 is TGTGCCAGCAGTAACAGGGGACAGTCCTACAATGAGCAGTTCTTC.

The V and J genes are TRBV9 and TRBJ1-1, with D maybe TRBD1 (5 bases). Trimming took 1 base from V and 6 from J, leaving 10 bases between them. The CDR3 spans 13 residues. Germline V gives CDR1 SGDLS, CDR2 YYNGEE. The CDR3 region has the DNA TGTGCCAGCAGCGTAAGCAGGGCGGCTGAAGCTTTCTTT. It specifies CASSVSRAAEAFF.

The CDR3 nucleotides are TGTGCCAGTTCGTCCGGGGGCGCGGGAGAAAAACTGTTTTTT. Its translation is CASSSGGAGEKLFF. V and J are TRBV19 and TRBJ1-4; maybe TRBD1 (6 bases). This CDR3 has 14 residues. CDR1 and CDR2 (germline): LNHDA, SQIVND (reference sequence). Trimming shortened V by 8 bases and J by 8 bases, and 18 bases separated the two germline ends.

This clone came up a few times. The chain links TRBV5-8 to TRBJ1-4; TRBD1 is a possible D gene (5 bases). V lost 3 bases, J lost 10 bases, and 16 bases lay in between. The germline CDR1 and CDR2 sequences are SGHTS and YDEGEE. The CDR3 sequence is 14 residues long. The CDR3 is CASSWPTRVGKLFF. The CDR3 region has the DNA TGTGCCAGCAGCTGGCCGACCAGGGTTGGAAAACTGTTTTTT.

This chain joins TRBV4-1 and TRBJ1-3, with TRBD1 matching 7 bases. V lost 10 bases to trimming and J lost 2 bases; unmatched junction nucleotides: 8. The germline CDR1 and CDR2 sequences are MGHRA and YSYEKL. This CDR3 is 14 amino acids long. The CDR3 DNA sequence: TGCGCCACCCAACCAACAGGGGCTGGAAACACCATATATTTT. This translates into CATQPTGAGNTIYF.

The chain joins TRBV4-3 to TRBJ1-5, with no clear D. The V gene lost 1 base and the J gene lost 6 bases, with 10 bases spanning the gap. CDR1 is LGHNA and CDR2 is YSLEER in the germline V gene. CDR3 length: 14 amino acids. This chain's CDR3 is CASSQGRNGQPQHF. Written as DNA, the CDR3 is TGCGCCAGCAGCCAAGGCAGGAATGGTCAGCCCCAGCATTTT.

The chain is built from TRBV5-1 and TRBJ2-3, with TRBD2 as a possible D gene (5 bases). CDR3 length: 16 amino acids. Germline V gene lookup returns CDR1 SGHRS and CDR2 YFSETQ. Between the trimmed V and J ends, which lost 3 bases and 1 base, there was a span of 15 bases. In nucleotides, the CDR3 is TGCGCCAGCAGCTACCCGGAGGAGGCTGGCACAGATACGCAGTATTTT. It yields the protein CASSYPEEAGTDTQYF.

CDR3 loop: CASSLTPFTTDSNNTEAFF. CDR3 coding DNA: TGTGCCAGCAGCTTAACTCCATTCACTACGGACAGTAATAACACTGAAGCTTTCTTT. V and J are TRBV7-3 and TRBJ1-1, with a possible D match to TRBD1 (6 bases). This CDR3 has 19 residues. With 0 bases removed from V and 2 bases from J, the gap between germline ends came to 22 bases. The germline gives CDR1 SGHTA, CDR2 FQGTGA.

There are a few counts of this clone. The genes are TRBV4-3 and TRBJ1-2; 7 bases align to TRBD1. The CDR3 has 15 residues. V shed 0 bases, J shed 0 bases, and the junction held 1 base outside the gene matches. Germline CDR1 and CDR2: LGHNA and YSLEER. The CDR3 reads CASSQDRGSNYGYTF. CDR3 sequence (DNA): TGCGCCAGCAGCCAAGACAGGGGGTCTAACTATGGCTACACCTTC.

V usage is TRBV3-1 (or the pseudogene TRBV3-2) and J usage is TRBJ1-1; no clear D gene. Trimming stripped 4 bases from V and 1 base from J, with 13 bases between. CDR1 and CDR2 from the germline V gene are LGHDT and YNNKEL (reference sequence). The CDR3 sequence is 15 residues long. Here the CDR3 reads CASSPRQLTNTEAFF. CDR3 in DNA: TGTGCCAGCAGCCCCCGACAACTGACGAACACTGAAGCTTTCTTT.

The chain carries TRBV7-2 and TRBJ2-1; D perhaps matches TRBD2 (6 bases). This CDR3 is 17 amino acids long. Germline CDR1 SGHTA, CDR2 FQGNSA. The V end lost 4 bases, the J end lost 4 bases, and 20 bases lay between the germline ends. CDR3 in amino acids: CASSSSLVASAYNEQFF. The CDR3 nucleotides are TGTGCCAGCAGCTCGTCCCTGGTCGCTAGCGCGTACAATGAGCAGTTCTTC. Full variable domain (outside the CDR3, taken from reference TRBV7-2 and TRBJ2-1): GAGVSQSPSNKVTEKGKDVELRCDPISGHTALYWYRQSLGQGLEFLIYFQGNSAPDKSGLPSDRFSAERTGGSVSTLTIQRTQQEDSAVYLCASSSSLVASAYNEQFFGPGTRLTVL.

Written as DNA, the CDR3 is TGTGCCAGCACGGACAGAGAAGCTTTCTTT. Its protein product is CASTDREAFF. The chain couples TRBV28 to TRBJ1-1, with D possibly TRBD1 on 6 matching bases. Germline values: CDR1 MDHEN, CDR2 SYDVKM. The ends were cut back, 7 bases at V and 8 bases at J, with 8 bases in the middle. The CDR3 is 10 residues long.

This rearrangement joins TRBV1 to TRBJ1-5; TRBD1 reflects the table's D call only, with no check against the DNA. TRBV1 represents a pseudogene. The CDR3 is 15 amino acids. The CDR3 reads CTSSPRPFTAQPQHF. The DNA for the CDR3 is TGCACCAGCAGCCCACGCCCTTTCACAGCTCAGCCCCAGCATTTT.

This clone has only a few counts. The rearrangement links TRBV6-1 to TRBJ1-5, with 8 bases aligning to TRBD1. The CDR3 is 18 residues long. V lost 2 bases to trimming and J lost 6 bases; unmatched junction nucleotides: 15. Per germline, CDR1 MNHNS and CDR2 SASEGT. The CDR3: CASSEFGQGGRLSQPQHF. In nucleotides, the CDR3 is TGTGCCAGCAGTGAATTTGGACAGGGTGGAAGGTTAAGTCAGCCCCAGCATTTT.